The clone carrying this TCR beta chain has more than one count but fewer than ten. This specimen comes from a study of early T cells in non-severe SARS-CoV-2 infection. Via MiXCR, TCRdb re-called the 5' RACE reads, giving one row per CDR3 protein. The table shows approximately 57,000 distinct CDR3 sequences, with under 15% occurring only once. This sequence originates from an adult who was a healthcare worker with PCR-confirmed SARS-CoV-2 infection or an uninfected control (not recorded which). The sequenced material came from whole blood.

The chain's CDR3 is CASSKVGGPGQSSYEQYF. The CDR3 DNA reads as TGTGCCAGCAGCAAAGTCGGAGGCCCGGGACAGAGCTCCTACGAGCAGTACTTC. The chain combines TRBV21-1 with TRBJ2-7; no DNA check was done on the table's D call, TRBD1. TRBV21-1 corresponds to a pseudogene. The CDR3 is made up of 18 amino acids.